These 18 T cell receptor beta chains were all obtained from the same sample, sequenced in a study of shared clonotypes between healthy human individuals (dated by TCRdb to the early 2020s). The receptor library was made with the immunoSEQ multiplex PCR assay. Here the immuneACCESS table is served through TCRdb, limited to in-frame sequences with V and J called. Missing clones are a known gap in these copies; in checked studies unresolved V genes cover under half, and the rest lacks a known reason. The sample yields hundreds of thousands of clones; almost 97% were counted once. The ten largest clones add up to about 0.054% of the sample. The specimen sequenced was naive CD4+ T cells sorted from blood. Sample cell subset or site, as interpreted from the label and publication: CD45RA+ positively selected. These receptors all come from a woman in her 30s in good health.

The genes are TRBV29-1 and TRBJ1-4; 8 bases are a match to TRBD1. This CDR3 has 15 residues. J lost 6 bases, V lost 4 bases, and 10 bases had no gene match. Germline V gives CDR1 SQVTM, CDR2 ANQGSEA. The DNA for the CDR3 is TGCAGCGTTGGGGGAACGACAGGGGCTGATGAAAAACTGTTTTTT. Its translation: CSVGGTTGADEKLFF.

A word on this clone: The sample has other DNA sequences that encode this CDR3 too. The chain carries TRBV29-1 and TRBJ2-1; D unresolved. V lost 4 bases, J lost 5 bases, and 3 bases lay in between. CDR3 length: 10 residues. Germline values: CDR1 SQVTM, CDR2 ANQGSEA. CDR3 coding DNA: TGCAGCGTTGGGGACAATGAGCAGTTCTTC. Protein product: CSVGDNEQFF.

V usage is TRBV18 and J usage is TRBJ2-3; D gene uncertain. The V and J ends lost 5 bases and 2 bases respectively, with 11 bases between them. Germline lookup yields CDR1 KGHSH and CDR2 LQKENI. This CDR3 spans 14 amino acids. The CDR3 spells CASSTVGYTDTQYF. The CDR3 DNA reads as TGTGCCAGCTCAACCGTGGGATACACAGATACGCAGTATTTT.

The J gene is TRBJ2-6, the V gene TRBV11-3; weak D call: TRBD1 (6 bases). The CDR3 loop spans 20 amino acids. Germline CDR1 is SGHNT and CDR2 is YENEEA. V gave up 5 bases and J gave up 0 bases, with 23 bases separating them. CDR3 amino acids: CASSPRGRDTRISGANVLTF. Written as DNA, the CDR3 is TGTGCCAGCAGCCCCCGGGGTAGGGACACAAGAATCTCTGGGGCCAACGTCCTGACTTTC.

This rearrangement joins TRBV28 to TRBJ1-2, with D possibly being TRBD1 (6 bases). The V end was cut by 7 bases, the J end by 2 bases, with 23 bases between. In germline, CDR1 is MDHEN, CDR2 SYDVKM. The CDR3 is made up of 17 amino acids. The CDR3 DNA follows: TGTGCCAGCACCCTTGACGGGGGCGTGGGGGAAAACTATGGCTACACCTTC. Protein: CASTLDGGVGENYGYTF.

This CDR3 reads CASSREHTNTEAFF. The CDR3 DNA sequence: TGTGCCAGCAGTAGGGAACACACCAACACTGAAGCTTTCTTT. The rearrangement joins TRBV6-1 to TRBJ1-1; no clear D gene. This CDR3 is built from 14 residues. V dropped 5 bases and J dropped 2 bases, with 12 bases sitting between them. Germline CDR1 reads MNHNS; CDR2 reads SASEGT.

The chain carries TRBV6-5 and TRBJ1-5; D is undetermined. The V gene lost 0 bases and the J gene lost 2 bases, with 8 bases spanning the gap. Germline CDR1 reads MNHEY; CDR2 reads SVGAGI. The CDR3 loop spans 15 amino acids. CDR3 amino acids: CASSYSSDGNQPQHF. The CDR3 nucleotides are TGTGCCAGCAGTTACTCCTCTGACGGCAATCAGCCCCAGCATTTT.

CDR3: CASSFFSGELFF. The DNA of the CDR3 is TGTGCCAGCAGCTTTTTCTCCGGGGAGCTGTTTTTT. V is TRBV7-9 and J is TRBJ2-2; D is uncertain. The CDR3 runs 12 residues. Trimming removed 3 bases from V and 6 bases from J, with 5 bases in between. The germline CDR1 and CDR2 sequences are SEHNR and FQNEAQ (reference sequence).

This chain links TRBV28 with TRBJ1-2; D unresolved. The CDR3 contains 12 residues. The germline CDR1 and CDR2 sequences are MDHEN and SYDVKM. Trimming removed 5 bases from V and 2 bases from J, with 6 bases in between. This chain's CDR3 is CASSTQNYGYTF. As DNA, the CDR3 is TGTGCCAGCAGTACCCAGAACTATGGCTACACCTTC.

The chain employs TRBV29-1 and TRBJ1-1; TRBD1 might be the D (5 bases). The germline V and J ends were trimmed by 7 bases and 5 bases, with 17 bases remaining between them. This CDR3 contains 13 residues. Per the germline V gene, CDR1 is SQVTM and CDR2 is ANQGSEA. The CDR3 region is CSASYRGGTEAFF. CDR3 bases: TGCAGCGCCTCTTATCGGGGGGGGACTGAAGCTTTCTTT. Full variable domain (missing parts from reference TRBV29-1 and TRBJ1-1): SAVISQKPSRDICQRGTSLTIQCQVDSQVTMMFWYRQQPGQSLTLIATANQGSEATYESGFVIDKFPISRPNLTFSTLTVSNMSPEDSSIYLCSASYRGGTEAFFGQGTRLTVV.

This clone was counted a single time. The chain links TRBV19 to TRBJ2-6, with unresolved D. The V and J ends lost 3 bases and 5 bases respectively, with 5 bases between them. Per germline, CDR1 LNHDA and CDR2 SQIVND (reference sequence). This CDR3 region has 13 residues. CDR3 sequence reads: CASSINWANVLTF. The CDR3 nucleotides read TGTGCCAGTAGTATCAACTGGGCCAACGTCCTGACTTTC.

For this clone: At the DNA level, this CDR3 is encoded by other sequences in the same sample as well. V is TRBV10-1 and J is TRBJ2-7; D unresolved. The CDR3 has 12 amino acids. CDR1 is WNHNN and CDR2 is SYGVQD in the germline V gene (reference sequence). V shed 5 bases and J shed 0 bases, with 5 bases lying between them. CDR3 loop: CASSRSSYEQYF. DNA of the CDR3: TGCGCCAGCAGTCGGTCCTCCTACGAGCAGTACTTC.

The V and J genes are TRBV7-8 and TRBJ2-5; D may be TRBD2 (5 bases). The CDR3 extends over 17 amino acids. CDR1 SGHVS and CDR2 FQNEAQ come from the germline V gene. Deletions cut 5 bases from V and 1 base from J, with 20 bases between. The CDR3 loop reads CASSPREPRRLQETQYF. CDR3 nucleotides: TGTGCCAGCAGCCCTAGGGAGCCGAGACGCCTCCAAGAGACCCAGTACTTC.

This chain joins TRBV5-1 and TRBJ1-2; D perhaps matches TRBD1 (5 bases). This CDR3 has 16 residues. With 4 bases removed from V and 3 bases from J, the gap between germline ends came to 19 bases. Germline assignment: CDR1 SGHRS and CDR2 YFSETQ. DNA of the CDR3: TGCGCCAGCAGCCCCCGTCAAGGGGTCCGAGACTATGGCTACACCTTC. Translated, it gives CASSPRQGVRDYGYTF. Using reference TRBV5-1 and TRBJ1-2 for the parts outside the CDR3, the full variable domain is KAGVTQTPRYLIKTRGQQVTLSCSPISGHRSVSWYQQTPGQGLQFLFEYFSETQRNKGNFPGRFSGRQFSNSRSEMNVSTLELGDSALYLCASSPRQGVRDYGYTFGSGTRLTVV.

The rearrangement joins TRBV28 to TRBJ1-1; D gene ambiguous. V was cut by 6 bases and J by 0 bases, with 11 bases left in between. CDR3 length: 14 amino acids. Germline CDR1 is MDHEN and CDR2 is SYDVKM. The CDR3 is CASRGGRMNTEAFF. Written as DNA, the CDR3 is TGTGCCAGCAGAGGTGGCAGAATGAACACTGAAGCTTTCTTT. The complete variable domain, with remaining parts taken from reference TRBV28 and TRBJ1-1, reads DVKVTQSSRYLVKRTGEKVFLECVQDMDHENMFWYRQDPGLGLRLIYFSYDVKMKEKGDIPEGYSVSREKKERFSLILESASTNQTSMYLCASRGGRMNTEAFFGQGTRLTVV.

The chain combines TRBV5-8 with TRBJ1-2; 11 bases are shared with TRBD1. CDR1 and CDR2 (germline): SGHTS, YDEGEE. The CDR3 has 16 amino acids. Trimming cost V 4 bases and J 5 bases; bases outside gene matches: 10. The CDR3 DNA reads as TGTGCCAGCAGCCAAGTGGGACAGGGGGTAAGATATGGCTACACCTTC. This sequence encodes CASSQVGQGVRYGYTF.

This chain connects TRBV28 to TRBJ2-7; possibly TRBD2 for D (7 bases). The length of the CDR3 is 10 residues. V was shortened by 10 bases and J by 6 bases, with 10 bases between the two germline ends. The germline V gene has CDR1 MDHEN and CDR2 SYDVKM. CDR3 protein: CATGGREQYF. The CDR3 region has the DNA TGTGCCACCGGGGGGCGCGAGCAGTACTTC.

This clone was seen just once. J is TRBJ2-5 and V is TRBV7-9, with 10 bases matching TRBD1. Unmatched junction bases numbered 11, after V lost 5 bases and J lost 5 bases. CDR3 length: 16 residues. The germline CDR1 and CDR2 sequences are SEHNR and FQNEAQ (reference sequence). CDR3 residues: CASSPGGQGTFETQYF. CDR3 sequence (DNA): TGTGCCAGCAGCCCTGGGGGACAGGGGACCTTTGAGACCCAGTACTTC.